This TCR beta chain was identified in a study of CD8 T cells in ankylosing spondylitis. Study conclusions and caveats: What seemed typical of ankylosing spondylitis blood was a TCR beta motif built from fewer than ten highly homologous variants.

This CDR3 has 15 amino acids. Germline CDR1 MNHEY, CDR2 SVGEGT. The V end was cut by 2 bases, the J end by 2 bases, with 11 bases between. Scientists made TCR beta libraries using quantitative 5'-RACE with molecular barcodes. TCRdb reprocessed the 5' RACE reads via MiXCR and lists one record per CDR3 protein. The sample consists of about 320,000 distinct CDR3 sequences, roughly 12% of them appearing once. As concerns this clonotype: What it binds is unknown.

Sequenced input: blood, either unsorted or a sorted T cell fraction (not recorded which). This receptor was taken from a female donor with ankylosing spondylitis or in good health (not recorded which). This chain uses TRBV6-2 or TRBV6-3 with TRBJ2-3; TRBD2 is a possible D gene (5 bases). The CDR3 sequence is CASSYVLADTDTQYF. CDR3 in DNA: TGTGCCAGCAGTTACGTGCTAGCCGACACAGATACGCAGTATTTT.